Presented here are 18 T cell receptor beta chains from one specimen sequenced in a study of shared clonotypes between healthy human individuals. Some clones are missing from TCRdb's copy, which holds only in-frame ones; the method was immunoSEQ multiplex PCR. The table has roughly 2 million clones, 95% seen once; the top ten hold 0.1% to 0.15%. The sequenced material came from naive CD4+ T cells sorted from blood. Subset meaning: CD45RA+ positively selected. These receptor sequences come from a man younger than 30 in good health.

This chain connects TRBV19 to TRBJ2-6; no clear D gene. CDR1 and CDR2 (germline): LNHDA, SQIVND (reference sequence). The CDR3 sequence is 14 residues long. V gave up 4 bases and J gave up 0 bases, with 4 bases separating them. In nucleotides, the CDR3 is TGTGCCAGTAGTACTTACTCTGGGGCCAACGTCCTGACTTTC. The encoded protein is CASSTYSGANVLTF.

The chain combines TRBV7-9 with TRBJ2-3, with a weak D call TRBD1 (6 bases). The V end was cut by 3 bases, the J end by 4 bases, with 11 bases between. Germline V lookup: CDR1 SEHNR, CDR2 FQNEAQ (reference sequence). This CDR3 spans 14 amino acids. In nucleotides, the CDR3 is TGTGCCAGCAGCTTTGCAGGGGTCGCAGATACGCAGTATTTT. Its protein is CASSFAGVADTQYF.

In its sample, this clone was seen once. The V call is TRBV13, the J call TRBJ2-7, with TRBD1 as a possible D gene (6 bases). Germline loops: CDR1 PRHDT, CDR2 FYEKMQ (reference sequence). The V end lost 2 bases, the J end lost 4 bases, and 12 bases lay between the germline ends. The CDR3 has 14 amino acids. The CDR3 DNA sequence: TGTGCCAGCAGCTTATCAGGGGTGGGGTACGAGCAGTACTTC. Encoded protein: CASSLSGVGYEQYF.

The chain couples TRBV27 to TRBJ1-2, with D possibly being TRBD1 (6 bases). This CDR3 contains 13 residues. Trimming removed 8 bases from V and 8 bases from J, with 18 bases in between. Per the germline V gene, CDR1 is MNHEY and CDR2 is SMNVEV (reference sequence). The CDR3 protein is CASRRTALEGYTF. The CDR3 DNA follows: TGTGCCAGCCGCAGGACAGCCCTGGAGGGCTACACCTTC.

This chain joins TRBV19 and TRBJ2-7; 11 bases line up with TRBD1. V lost 6 bases and J lost 3; bases outside the gene matches: 4. The CDR3 spans 14 residues. The germline gives CDR1 LNHDA, CDR2 SQIVND (reference sequence). In DNA form, the CDR3 reads TGTGCCAGTAGCCCCGGGACAGGGGGCTACGAGCAGTACTTC. It codes for CASSPGTGGYEQYF.

With regard to this clone: This specimen includes other DNA sequences encoding the same CDR3. V is TRBV10-3 and J is TRBJ2-7; the match to TRBD2 covers 12 bases. The junction had 4 bases not matched to a gene; V was cut back by 10 bases and J by 6 bases. CDR3 length: 12 residues. Looked up from germline, CDR1 is ENHRY and CDR2 is SYGVKD. The CDR3 reads CATGLAGSEQYF. In nucleotides, the CDR3 is TGTGCCACAGGACTAGCGGGAAGCGAGCAGTACTTC.

The chain links TRBV30 to TRBJ2-1; D not certain. The CDR3 covers 14 residues. CDR1 and CDR2 (germline): GTSNPN, SVGIG (reference sequence). V dropped 0 bases and J dropped 3 bases, with 9 bases sitting between them. CDR3 bases: TGTGCCTGGAGTGTAGCACCCGACTACAATGAGCAGTTCTTC. The encoded protein is CAWSVAPDYNEQFF.

This clone appeared once. The J gene is TRBJ2-3, the V gene TRBV6-6, with D possibly being TRBD1 or TRBD2 (5 bases each). CDR3 length: 15 amino acids. In germline, CDR1 is MNHNY, CDR2 SVGAGI (reference sequence). The ends were cut back, 2 bases at V and 9 bases at J, with 18 bases in the middle. CDR3 nucleotides: TGTGCCAGCAGTTACCCCCATGGGACCCCCGGAACGCAGTATTTT. Amino acids: CASSYPHGTPGTQYF.

This clone was picked up a small number of times. The chain combines TRBV6-5 with TRBJ1-6; D gene ambiguous. Germline V CDR1 and CDR2: MNHEY, SVGAGI. CDR3 length: 14 amino acids. Trimming shortened V by 0 bases and J by 12 bases, and 12 bases separated the two germline ends. Here the CDR3 DNA reads TGTGCCAGCAGTTACTCGCTACAGCCTCTACCCCTCCACTTT. Protein: CASSYSLQPLPLHF.

This rearrangement joins TRBV19 to TRBJ1-2; TRBD1 might be the D (6 bases). From germline, CDR1 is LNHDA and CDR2 SQIVND (reference sequence). V was pared by 2 bases and J by 6 bases, with 16 bases between. This CDR3 contains 15 residues. As DNA, the CDR3 is TGTGCCAGTAGTATAATAGGGGGAGTTTTGGATGGCTACACCTTC. This translates into CASSIIGGVLDGYTF. Together with reference TRBV19 and TRBJ1-2, the CDR3 gives the full variable domain: DGGITQSPKYLFRKEGQNVTLSCEQNLNHDAMYWYRQDPGQGLRLIYYSQIVNDFQKGDIAEGYSVSREKKESFPLTVTSAQKNPTAFYLCASSIIGGVLDGYTFGSGTRLTVV.

This clone appeared a single time. The chain is built from TRBV7-2 and TRBJ1-2; unclear D gene. Trimming removed 0 bases from V and 3 bases from J, with 8 bases in between. Germline CDR1 is SGHTA and CDR2 is FQGNSA. CDR3 size: 14 residues. The CDR3 nucleotides read TGTGCCAGCAGCTTAGCTCGCCGAGACTATGGCTACACCTTC. As protein: CASSLARRDYGYTF.

The V call is TRBV6-1, the J call TRBJ1-5; possibly TRBD1 for D (5 bases). The V end was cut by 4 bases, the J end by 4 bases, with 8 bases between. The CDR3 is 13 amino acids. The germline V gene has CDR1 MNHNS and CDR2 SASEGT. The CDR3 protein is CASSGDGNQPQHF. The CDR3, as DNA: TGTGCCAGCAGTGGGGACGGTAATCAGCCCCAGCATTTT.

The chain recombines TRBV6-1 with TRBJ2-2; D remains unclear. This CDR3 is 15 amino acids long. Trimming took 3 bases from V and 4 from J, leaving 12 bases between them. Germline loops: CDR1 MNHNS, CDR2 SASEGT. CDR3 amino acids: CASSENTEITGELFF. As DNA, the CDR3 is TGTGCCAGCAGTGAGAATACAGAAATCACCGGGGAGCTGTTTTTT.

The rearrangement uses TRBV9 and TRBJ1-3; possible D gene TRBD1, 5 bases. Trimming took 5 bases from V and 2 from J, leaving 17 bases between them. Germline CDR1 reads SGDLS; CDR2 reads YYNGEE. The CDR3 contains 16 residues. The CDR3 sequence: CASSSRGMLTGNTIYF. Here the CDR3 DNA reads TGTGCCAGCAGTTCAAGGGGAATGCTGACTGGAAACACCATATATTTT.

The chain uses TRBV4-3 and TRBJ2-7; 8 bases are shared with TRBD2. The CDR3 covers 17 residues. Trimming took 0 bases from V and 3 from J; bases not matched to a gene: 10. The germline V gene encodes CDR1 LGHNA and CDR2 YSLEER. The CDR3 protein is CASSQDRPGGPDYEQYF. CDR3 DNA: TGCGCCAGCAGCCAAGATAGACCGGGAGGGCCGGACTACGAGCAGTACTTC.

The rearrangement joins TRBV5-4 to TRBJ2-3, with a weak D call TRBD2 (6 bases). This CDR3 comprises 16 residues. Per the germline V gene, CDR1 is SGHNT and CDR2 is YYREEE (reference sequence). V lost 4 bases and J 6 bases, leaving 21 bases between the germline ends. CDR3 amino acids: CASSQRGRGGHDTQYF. In DNA form, the CDR3 reads TGTGCCAGCAGCCAAAGGGGACGAGGAGGGCATGATACGCAGTATTTT.

Comments on this clone: One end of the junction fails to match germline, which may point to a read error. V is TRBV7-7 and J is TRBJ2-2, with a possible D match to TRBD2 (5 bases). CDR1 is SSHAT, CDR2 FNYEAQ, per germline (reference sequence). CDR3 length: 14 amino acids. The CDR3 DNA reads as TGTGCTAGCAGCTCCGGGGTCTACACCGGGGAGCTGTTTTTT. As protein: CASSSGVYTGELFF.

This clone occurred once. The gene calls are TRBV2 and TRBJ2-3, with TRBD2 matching over 8 bases. The CDR3 sequence is 17 residues long. Germline loops: CDR1 SNHLY, CDR2 FYNNEI. The ends lost 6 bases at V and 2 bases at J; junction bases unmatched: 13. CDR3 residues: CASRQRGQTLPTDTQYF. In DNA, the CDR3 is TGTGCCAGCAGACAGCGGGGGCAAACCCTCCCCACAGATACGCAGTATTTT.